This T cell receptor (beta chain) stems from a study of blood T cell repertoires in COVID-19. CDR1 LNHDA and CDR2 SQIVND come from the germline V gene (reference sequence). V lost 5 bases to trimming and J lost 7 bases, with 15 bases between them. CDR3 length: 15 amino acids. Original processing notes: The assay estimated nucleated cells by amplifying reference gene primers. Profiling relied on immunoSEQ multiplex PCR, and the TCRdb table lists in-frame clones only, not all of them. Clone size and the V and J calls come from that table; the DNA yielded D and trimming. The repertoire includes roughly 32,000 clones, roughly 93% of them detected once, and 0.92% sits in the top ten.

V and J are TRBV19 and TRBJ1-6; D remains unclear. The sample consisted of peripheral blood. The receptor's source is a male donor with active COVID-19. CDR3 sequence (DNA): TGTGCCAGTAGTCTCCCGCGGCGGATAAATTCACCCCTCCACTTT. It yields the protein CASSLPRRINSPLHF.